The 25 T cell receptor beta chains below come from one sample, sequenced in a study of blood T cell repertoires in COVID-19. Sequencing used immunoSEQ multiplex PCR; TCRdb keeps in-frame clones, though not all of them. Of about 58,000 clones detected, more than 80% appear once; the ten largest clones hold approximately 15%. The specimen sequenced was peripheral blood. These receptor sequences come from a human donor in a cohort sampled during active COVID-19.

V is TRBV28 and J is TRBJ1-2, with 8 bases fitting TRBD1. CDR1 and CDR2 (germline): MDHEN, SYDVKM. The CDR3 runs 15 residues. The V gene end was trimmed by 5 bases and the J gene end by 2 bases; junction bases not matched to a gene: 7. This chain's CDR3 is CASSTHGQGNYGYTF. CDR3 DNA: TGTGCCAGCAGTACTCATGGACAGGGAAACTATGGCTACACCTTC.

The chain carries TRBV5-1 and TRBJ1-2; 9 bases line up with TRBD1. Germline V lookup: CDR1 SGHRS, CDR2 YFSETQ. Trimming removed 2 bases from V and 6 bases from J; junction bases left unmatched: 5. The CDR3 extends over 14 amino acids. The CDR3 loop is CASSLSTGGNGYTF. Here the CDR3 DNA reads TGCGCCAGCAGCTTATCGACAGGGGGGAATGGCTACACCTTC.

The chain couples TRBV28 to TRBJ2-3; D possibly corresponds to TRBD2 (6 bases). The V end lost 3 bases, the J end lost 4 bases, and 17 bases lay between the germline ends. This CDR3 spans 16 amino acids. Germline-derived CDR1 and CDR2 are MDHEN and SYDVKM. In DNA, the CDR3 is TGTGCCAGCAGTTTGTCTACGGGGGAGGCCCCAGATACGCAGTATTTT. Amino acids: CASSLSTGEAPDTQYF.

The chain joins TRBV28 to TRBJ2-7; D is possibly TRBD2 (7 bases). Germline assignment: CDR1 MDHEN and CDR2 SYDVKM. This CDR3 spans 15 amino acids. V lost 5 bases, J lost 2 bases, and 16 bases lay in between. The CDR3 DNA is TGTGCCAGCAGTCGCGAGGGCGGGGGCCCCTACGAGCAGTACTTC. This codes for CASSREGGGPYEQYF.

CDR3: CASSLETGVGNEQFF. The CDR3 DNA is TGTGCCAGCAGCTTAGAAACAGGGGTAGGCAATGAGCAGTTCTTC. The genes are TRBV11-3 and TRBJ2-1; 7 bases line up with TRBD1. The ends lost 0 bases at V and 6 bases at J; junction bases unmatched: 5. CDR1 is SGHNT, CDR2 YENEEA, per germline. The CDR3 length is 15 residues.

The chain couples TRBV9 to TRBJ1-4; D remains ambiguous. The CDR3 is made up of 14 amino acids. Germline V gene sequence: CDR1 SGDLS, CDR2 YYNGEE. Trimming took 0 bases from V and 4 from J, leaving 7 bases between them. The CDR3 bases are TGTGCCAGCAGCGTAGATCGTAATAATGAAAAACTGTTTTTT. Its translation: CASSVDRNNEKLFF.

This sequence joins TRBV6-5 and TRBJ2-1, with D perhaps matching TRBD2 (6 bases). V lost 0 bases to trimming and J lost 7 bases, with 7 bases between them. The germline gives CDR1 MNHEY, CDR2 SVGAGI. The length of the CDR3 is 13 residues. CDR3: CASSYSAGNEQFF. The CDR3 coding sequence is TGTGCCAGCAGTTACTCGGCGGGGAATGAGCAGTTCTTC.

The chain recombines TRBV5-8 with TRBJ1-4; 8 nucleotides align to TRBD1. Germline V gene lookup returns CDR1 SGHTS and CDR2 YDEGEE. Trimming took 4 bases from V and 3 from J; bases not matched to a gene: 5. The CDR3 is made up of 15 amino acids. The CDR3 DNA reads TGTGCCAGCAGCGGCGACAGGGGAGCTAATGAAAAACTGTTTTTT. Its translation is CASSGDRGANEKLFF. The whole variable domain, remainder taken from reference TRBV5-8 and TRBJ1-4, is EAGVTQSPTHLIKTRGQQATLRCSPISGHTSVYWYQQALGLGLQFLLWYDEGEERNRGNFPPRFSGRQFPNYSSELNVNALELEDSALYLCASSGDRGANEKLFFGSGTQLSVL.

The rearrangement joins TRBV7-8 to TRBJ2-7, with TRBD2 as a possible D gene (6 bases). The CDR3 has 15 residues. In germline, CDR1 is SGHVS, CDR2 FQNEAQ. The V end was cut by 5 bases, the J end by 4 bases, with 18 bases between. The CDR3 DNA reads TGTGCCAGCAGCGTAACCGGGACTTATCGTTACGAGCAGTACTTC. Protein sequence: CASSVTGTYRYEQYF. The variable domain in full, completed from reference TRBV7-8 and TRBJ2-7, reads GAGVSQSPRYKVAKRGQDVALRCDPISGHVSLFWYQQALGQGPEFLTYFQNEAQLDKSGLPSDRFFAERPEGSVSTLKIQRTQQEDSAVYLCASSVTGTYRYEQYFGPGTRLTVT.

The rearrangement links TRBV18 to TRBJ1-2; the match to TRBD1 covers 7 bases. The CDR3 sequence is 14 residues long. V was clipped by 6 bases and J by 6 bases; unmatched bases: 10. Germline V lookup: CDR1 KGHSH, CDR2 LQKENI. The CDR3 bases are TGTGCCAGCTCTGACCAAGGGACAGTTAATGGCTACACCTTC. Residues: CASSDQGTVNGYTF.

The rearrangement links TRBV2 to TRBJ2-4; D is uncertain. V shed 2 bases and J shed 0 bases, with 5 bases lying between them. This CDR3 contains 14 residues. CDR1 and CDR2 from the germline V gene are SNHLY and FYNNEI. The CDR3 loop is CASSELLAKNIQYF. The CDR3 DNA follows: TGTGCCAGCAGTGAACTTCTAGCCAAAAACATTCAGTACTTC.

CDR3 residues: CASSLQGGTEAFF. The DNA of the CDR3 is TGTGCCAGCAGCTTGCAGGGAGGGACTGAAGCTTTCTTT. This chain uses TRBV5-6 with TRBJ1-1; D is perhaps TRBD1 (5 bases). Per the germline V gene, CDR1 is SGHDT and CDR2 is YYEEEE. This CDR3 spans 13 amino acids. V dropped 1 base and J dropped 5 bases, with 9 bases sitting between them.

V usage is TRBV5-4 and J usage is TRBJ2-2, with 8 bases identical to TRBD2. Unmatched junction bases numbered 10, after V lost 5 bases and J lost 4 bases. Looked up from germline, CDR1 is SGHNT and CDR2 is YYREEE (reference sequence). There are 16 residues in the CDR3. The CDR3 loop reads CASRIFAGGFTGELFF. In DNA, the CDR3 is TGTGCCAGCAGGATTTTTGCGGGGGGATTCACCGGGGAGCTGTTTTTT.

The CDR3 loop is CASSKNSNQPQHF. CDR3 DNA sequence: TGCGCCAGCAGCAAAAATAGCAATCAGCCCCAGCATTTT. V usage is TRBV10-1 and J usage is TRBJ1-5; D remains unclear. Trimming took 6 bases from V and 0 from J, leaving 6 bases between them. CDR3 length: 13 amino acids. CDR1 WNHNN and CDR2 SYGVQD come from the germline V gene (reference sequence).

This clone was detected once. The chain employs TRBV6-5 and TRBJ1-5, with no clear D. Trimming shortened V by 6 bases and J by 0 bases, and 9 bases separated the two germline ends. The CDR3 loop spans 14 amino acids. Germline V CDR1 and CDR2: MNHEY, SVGAGI. The CDR3 DNA reads as TGTGCCAGCAGGGGAGATCGTAGCAATCAGCCCCAGCATTTT. Translating it yields CASRGDRSNQPQHF.

This chain joins TRBV6-5 and TRBJ1-2; possibly TRBD1 for D (6 bases). Germline-derived CDR1 and CDR2 are MNHEY and SVGAGI. V was trimmed by 6 bases and J by 2 bases, leaving 16 bases between them. This CDR3 comprises 15 residues. CDR3 in amino acids: CASSLQEGVNYGYTF. The CDR3 DNA sequence: TGTGCCAGCAGCCTCCAAGAGGGGGTCAACTATGGCTACACCTTC.

The chain combines TRBV5-4 with TRBJ1-2; TRBD1 aligns across 7 bases. Germline V CDR1 and CDR2: SGHNT, YYREEE (reference sequence). Trimming took 2 bases from V and 8 from J; bases not matched to a gene: 6. The CDR3 has 13 amino acids. The CDR3, as DNA: TGTGCCAGCAGCTTTGACAGGGCAGGAGGCTACACCTTC. This encodes CASSFDRAGGYTF.

The V gene is TRBV6-5, the J gene TRBJ1-5; D gene unclear. From germline, CDR1 is MNHEY and CDR2 SVGAGI. V was trimmed by 2 bases and J by 7 bases, leaving 9 bases between them. The length of the CDR3 is 13 residues. CDR3 amino acids: CASSYDRGQPQHF. The CDR3 nucleotides are TGTGCCAGCAGTTACGATCGCGGGCAGCCCCAGCATTTT.

The V and J genes are TRBV11-2 and TRBJ2-7; TRBD2 agrees at 7 bases. Germline-derived CDR1 and CDR2 are SGHAT and FQNNGV. The CDR3 spans 15 residues. After removal of 0 bases from V and 2 bases from J, the junction contained 4 bases not matched to a gene. The CDR3 loop is CASSLEGRGPYEQYF. The DNA of the CDR3 is TGTGCCAGCAGCTTAGAGGGGAGGGGACCCTACGAGCAGTACTTC.

The V gene is TRBV6-6, the J gene TRBJ1-1; 9 bases line up with TRBD1. The CDR3 has 14 amino acids. Germline V gene lookup returns CDR1 MNHNY and CDR2 SVGAGI (reference sequence). Losses at the gene ends were 7 bases for V and 5 bases for J; bases not matched to a gene: 8. CDR3 region: CASTLTGTGTEAFF. The DNA for the CDR3 is TGTGCCAGCACCTTAACCGGGACAGGGACTGAAGCTTTCTTT.

This rearrangement joins TRBV19 to TRBJ1-1; tentative D call: TRBD1 (6 bases). There are 14 residues in the CDR3. Germline CDR1 reads LNHDA; CDR2 reads SQIVND (reference sequence). V dropped 3 bases and J dropped 5 bases, with 13 bases sitting between them. The CDR3 reads CASSIGAGATEAFF. The CDR3 DNA follows: TGTGCCAGTAGTATTGGGGCGGGGGCGACTGAAGCTTTCTTT.

The chain uses TRBV10-2 and TRBJ2-1; 8 nucleotides align to TRBD2. The CDR3 runs 15 residues. Looked up from germline, CDR1 is WSHSY and CDR2 is SAAADI. V gave up 3 bases and J gave up 2 bases; unmatched junction bases: 3. The CDR3 region is CASSEPGGAYNEQFF. CDR3 sequence (DNA): TGCGCCAGCAGTGAACCGGGAGGGGCCTACAATGAGCAGTTCTTC.

This clone came up a few times. V is TRBV19 and J is TRBJ2-3; 7 bases line up with TRBD2. After removal of 5 bases from V and 4 bases from J, the junction contained 0 bases not matched to a gene. Per germline, CDR1 LNHDA and CDR2 SQIVND (reference sequence). The CDR3 is made up of 12 amino acids. CDR3 DNA sequence: TGTGCCAGTAGTGGGGGGGCAGATACGCAGTATTTT. It is translated as CASSGGADTQYF.

The chain recombines TRBV7-9 with TRBJ2-7; TRBD2 matches at 8 bases. The CDR3 runs 15 residues. Germline V gene sequence: CDR1 SEHNR, CDR2 FQNEAQ (reference sequence). The trim removed 1 base at V and 5 bases at J, leaving 7 bases unmatched. DNA of the CDR3: TGTGCCAGCAGCTTAGGGGACGGGGGGGCCAACGAGCAGTACTTC. This codes for CASSLGDGGANEQYF.

The chain uses TRBV7-9 and TRBJ2-3, with D possibly being TRBD2 (5 bases). There are 16 residues in the CDR3. Germline V gene sequence: CDR1 SEHNR, CDR2 FQNEAQ (reference sequence). Between the trimmed V and J ends, which lost 1 base and 4 bases, there was a span of 15 bases. DNA of the CDR3: TGTGCCAGCAGCTTAGTTCTCCTAGCAAATTCAGATACGCAGTATTTT. Protein product: CASSLVLLANSDTQYF.